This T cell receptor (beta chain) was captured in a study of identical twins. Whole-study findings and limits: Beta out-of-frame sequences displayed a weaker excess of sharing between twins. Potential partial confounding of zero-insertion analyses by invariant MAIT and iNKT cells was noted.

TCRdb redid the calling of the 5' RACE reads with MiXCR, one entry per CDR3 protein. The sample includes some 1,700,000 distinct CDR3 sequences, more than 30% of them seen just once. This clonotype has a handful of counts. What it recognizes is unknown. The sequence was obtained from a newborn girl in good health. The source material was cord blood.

The chain's CDR3 is CASSYNWGSRNEQFF. Here the CDR3 DNA reads TGTGCCAGCAGTTACAACTGGGGCAGCCGCAATGAGCAGTTCTTC. The chain has TRBV6-5 and TRBJ2-1, with D perhaps matching TRBD1 (5 bases). Trimming removed 2 bases from V and 6 bases from J, with 14 bases in between. The CDR3 totals 15 residues. Germline CDR1 is MNHEY and CDR2 is SVGAGI.